The clone carrying this T cell receptor (beta chain) was seen ten or more times. This sample was included in a study of CD8+CD57+ T cells in acquired aplastic anemia. Patients chosen for sequencing had CD8+CD57+ cells that had expanded, as shown by flow cytometry. Blood was sampled before the patients had received any therapy. For CDR3 and TCR beta VDJ profiling, genomic DNA was the template used. TCRdb passed the reads through MiXCR, listing each CDR3 protein once. The repertoire has approximately 180,000 distinct CDR3 sequences, approximately 48% of them found once; the top ten carry about 1.8%. This CDR3 spans 14 amino acids. Trimming removed 5 bases at V and 8 bases at J, with 18 bases between. Germline CDR1 LNHDA, CDR2 SQIVND (reference sequence).

This sequence originates from a human donor with aplastic anemia. This chain joins TRBV19 and TRBJ1-2; D remains ambiguous. Sequencing used sorted CD4+, CD8+, or CD8+CD57+ T cells (not recorded which) from PBMCs. Here the CDR3 DNA reads TGTGCCAGTAGTTCCAGAGGCCGCGGTCGAGGCTACACCTTC. Residues: CASSSRGRGRGYTF.